This TCR beta chain is drawn from a study of response to subunit inactivated influenza vaccine (dated 2018 in TCRdb). Concerning the study at large: Deep quantitative profiling of the T cell receptor repertoire was used in the study to follow responses to a trivalent subunit inactivated influenza vaccine.

The library was prepared using RT-PCR. Sequenced using an Illumina HiSeq 2500. Using fastp trimming at Q25 and MiXCR clonotype assembly, TCRdb reanalyzed the public sequencing data and kept in-frame beta chains. Here each entry gathers all rows of one CDR3 protein and keeps the most common genes and DNA. The sample data list about 520,000 distinct CDR3 sequences, and about 25% of these were observed just once. 1.9% of the sample lies in the top ten. Looking up the germline V gene yields CDR1 MNHEY and CDR2 SVGEGT. Inclusive of the bounding cysteine and phenylalanine, the CDR3 is 14 residues long. Of all the DNA, just the CDR3 is kept, 42 bases in frame from base 1. V and J are trimmed by 6 bases and 1 base, and the gene matches miss 3 bases of the junction. Findings and caveats that apply to the study as a whole: According to the authors, only a limited number of new T cells may be recruited by each seasonal influenza vaccination.

About this clonotype: Its antigen target is currently unknown. Per-nucleotide qualities are absent, and no much larger clonotype sits a single base away.

This sequence was found in a man between 45 and 60 years old who received an inactivated influenza vaccine. Donor details come from another sample of the same person, matched by shared clones. The input for sequencing was CD4+ T cells sorted from PBMCs, taken about 5 days after vaccination. The sequence links TRBV6-2 or TRBV6-3 to TRBJ2-7; TRBD2 matches 10 bases in the middle. The sequenced DNA: TGTGCCAGCAGACTGACTAGCGGGTCCTACGAGCAGTACTTC. Translated, it reads CASRLTSGSYEQYF.